The next 30 T cell receptor beta chains were all read from a single sample in a study of blood T cell repertoires in COVID-19. Sequencing was performed with immunoSEQ multiplex PCR; in TCRdb, only in-frame clones are kept and a portion is missing. The profile shows 52,000 or so clones, 90% of them singletons. Sequencing was performed on peripheral blood. All receptors come from a man aged 50 to 59 with acute or convalescent COVID-19.

The CDR3 loop reads CASSSTGELFF. CDR3 nucleotides: TGTGCCAGCAGTTCAACCGGGGAGCTGTTTTTT. This chain uses TRBV12-3 or TRBV12-4 with TRBJ2-2; D unclear. Between the trimmed V and J ends, which lost 4 bases and 5 bases, there was a span of 2 bases. There are 11 residues in the CDR3.

V and J are TRBV5-1 and TRBJ2-7, with 7 bases matching TRBD2. CDR1 is SGHRS, CDR2 YFSETQ, per germline. Unmatched junction bases numbered 2, after V lost 7 bases and J lost 4 bases. There are 11 residues in the CDR3. The CDR3 spells CASHGGYEQYF. CDR3 nucleotides: TGCGCCAGCCACGGGGGGTACGAGCAGTACTTC.

CDR3 sequence reads: CASSPRTETYEQYF. CDR3 coding DNA: TGTGCCAGCTCACCAAGGACAGAGACCTACGAGCAGTACTTC. The rearrangement uses TRBV18 and TRBJ2-7, with a tentative D call TRBD1 (6 bases). Germline loops: CDR1 KGHSH, CDR2 LQKENI. The length of the CDR3 is 14 residues. V gave up 2 bases and J gave up 2 bases, with 10 bases separating them.

This sequence joins TRBV16 and TRBJ2-4; 11 positions match TRBD2. CDR3 length: 17 residues. The germline V gene has CDR1 KGHSY and CDR2 FQNENV. V trimming: 2 bases; J trimming: 0 bases; junction bases outside the gene matches: 3. The CDR3 reads CASSQRTSGLAKNIQYF. The DNA of the CDR3 is TGTGCCAGCAGCCAAAGGACTAGCGGGTTAGCCAAAAACATTCAGTACTTC. Full variable domain (outside the CDR3, taken from reference TRBV16 and TRBJ2-4): GEEVAQTPKHLVRGEGQKAKLYCAPIKGHSYVFWYQQVLKNEFKFLISFQNENVFDETGMPKERFSAKCLPNSPCSLEIQATKLEDSAVYFCASSQRTSGLAKNIQYFGAGTRLSVL.

V is TRBV14 and J is TRBJ2-6; 8 nucleotides match TRBD1. Germline CDR1 is SGHDN and CDR2 is FVKESK. V shed 4 bases and J 0 bases; nucleotides not matched to a gene: 11. This CDR3 comprises 19 residues. This CDR3 is CASSPPRTGIFSGANVLTF. The CDR3 bases are TGTGCCAGCAGCCCTCCTCGGACAGGGATTTTCTCTGGGGCCAACGTCCTGACTTTC.

The chain combines TRBV27 with TRBJ2-7, with D possibly matching TRBD2 (6 bases). The CDR3 loop spans 14 amino acids. Germline values: CDR1 MNHEY, CDR2 SMNVEV (reference sequence). V was cut by 6 bases and J by 3 bases, with 15 bases left in between. The CDR3 DNA sequence: TGTGCCAGCAGCCCTGGTGGGGGGTACTACGAGCAGTACTTC. This encodes CASSPGGGYYEQYF.

V and J are TRBV12-5 and TRBJ1-5; 7 nucleotides line up with TRBD1. The CDR3 is 14 residues long. V gave up 6 bases and J gave up 1 base; unmatched junction bases: 3. The germline V gene has CDR1 LGHNT and CDR2 FRNRAP. The CDR3 here is CASGADRSNQPQHF. The DNA of the CDR3 is TGTGCTAGTGGCGCGGACAGGAGCAATCAGCCCCAGCATTTT.

The chain is built from TRBV14 and TRBJ2-4; unclear D gene. Trimming left V 4 bases short and J 1 base short, with 14 bases between. The length of the CDR3 is 16 residues. The germline gives CDR1 SGHDN, CDR2 FVKESK. CDR3 in amino acids: CASSPTVHSAKNIQYF. CDR3 bases: TGTGCCAGCAGCCCCACAGTCCATTCGGCCAAAAACATTCAGTACTTC.

The V gene is TRBV28, the J gene TRBJ2-5, with 7 bases matching TRBD2. CDR1 is MDHEN, CDR2 SYDVKM, per germline. This CDR3 is built from 14 residues. V trimming: 2 bases; J trimming: 0 bases; junction bases outside the gene matches: 0. The chain's CDR3 is CASSLAGDQETQYF. CDR3 nucleotides: TGTGCCAGCAGTTTAGCGGGGGACCAAGAGACCCAGTACTTC.

This clone was counted a single time. J is TRBJ2-5 and V is TRBV3-1 (or the pseudogene TRBV3-2), with 8 bases fitting TRBD1. The germline V gene has CDR1 LGHDT and CDR2 YNNKEL (reference sequence). This CDR3 comprises 17 residues. V was clipped by 1 base and J by 1 base; unmatched bases: 8. The CDR3: CASSQVPRQGIQETQYF. In nucleotides, the CDR3 is TGTGCCAGCAGCCAAGTTCCGAGACAGGGGATCCAAGAGACCCAGTACTTC.

This clone was seen just once. This chain joins TRBV2 and TRBJ2-7; 9 bases agree with TRBD1. The CDR3 has 15 amino acids. Trimming cost V 4 bases and J 7 bases; bases outside gene matches: 11. Germline CDR1 is SNHLY and CDR2 is FYNNEI. CDR3 residues: CASSAWGQGGSEQYF. CDR3 sequence (DNA): TGTGCCAGCAGTGCCTGGGGACAGGGTGGCTCGGAGCAGTACTTC.

This clone appeared once. The chain uses TRBV5-4 and TRBJ1-2, with a possible D match to TRBD1 (6 bases). In germline, CDR1 is SGHNT, CDR2 YYREEE (reference sequence). This CDR3 has 14 residues. V gave up 0 bases and J gave up 4 bases, with 10 bases separating them. In nucleotides, the CDR3 is TGTGCCAGCAGCTTGGCCGGACAGCGCTATGGCTACACCTTC. Its translation: CASSLAGQRYGYTF.

The rearrangement uses TRBV3-1 (or the pseudogene TRBV3-2) and TRBJ1-1, with D tentatively TRBD1 (6 bases). The germline CDR1 and CDR2 sequences are LGHDT and YNNKEL (reference sequence). The CDR3 contains 17 residues. The V end lost 6 bases, the J end lost 0 bases, and 20 bases lay between the germline ends. The CDR3 loop reads CASSPRSRGTMNTEAFF. The CDR3, as DNA: TGTGCCAGCAGTCCACGATCCAGGGGAACGATGAACACTGAAGCTTTCTTT.

The rearrangement uses TRBV2 and TRBJ2-7; tentatively, D is TRBD1 (6 bases). The length of the CDR3 is 14 residues. Germline CDR1 is SNHLY and CDR2 is FYNNEI. V lost 6 bases, J lost 0 bases, and 12 bases lay in between. CDR3 DNA sequence: TGTGCCAGCAGAATGGACAGCTTCTCCTACGAGCAGTACTTC. Translated, it gives CASRMDSFSYEQYF. Looking up the rest from reference TRBV2 and TRBJ2-7 gives the full variable domain: EPEVTQTPSHQVTQMGQEVILRCVPISNHLYFYWYRQILGQKVEFLVSFYNNEISEKSEIFDDQFSVERPDGSNFTLKIRSTKLEDSAMYFCASRMDSFSYEQYFGPGTRLTVT.

A few counts support this clone. The chain couples TRBV9 to TRBJ2-2; 7 bases agree with TRBD2. The CDR3 runs 14 residues. Germline CDR1 reads SGDLS; CDR2 reads YYNGEE. V shed 7 bases and J 3 bases; nucleotides not matched to a gene: 6. The CDR3 DNA follows: TGTGCCAGCGCTGAGGGAGGGGACACCGGGGAGCTGTTTTTT. Translation gives CASAEGGDTGELFF.

This clone has a handful of counts. The gene calls are TRBV9 and TRBJ2-2; 11 bases are a match to TRBD2. The CDR3 has 15 residues. Germline CDR1 and CDR2: SGDLS and YYNGEE. V shed 3 bases and J 7 bases; nucleotides not matched to a gene: 5. CDR3 coding DNA: TGTGCCAGCAGCGCGATAGCGGGAGGGGGCGGGGAGCTGTTTTTT. It encodes CASSAIAGGGGELFF. Combining the CDR3 with reference TRBV9 and TRBJ2-2 gives the whole variable domain DSGVTQTPKHLITATGQRVTLRCSPRSGDLSVYWYQQSLDQGLQFLIQYYNGEERAKGNILERFSAQQFPDLHSELNLSSLELGDSALYFCASSAIAGGGGELFFGEGSRLTVL.

The genes are TRBV2 and TRBJ2-2; 12 nucleotides match TRBD2. The CDR3 has 17 residues. CDR1 is SNHLY and CDR2 is FYNNEI in the germline V gene. The V gene end was trimmed by 6 bases and the J gene end by 4 bases; junction bases not matched to a gene: 9. Here the CDR3 DNA reads TGTGCCAGCAGGGGAGGACTAGCGGGAAAAAGCACCGGGGAGCTGTTTTTT. This codes for CASRGGLAGKSTGELFF.

The chain uses TRBV11-2 and TRBJ2-7, with 7 nucleotides matching TRBD1. CDR3 length: 15 amino acids. CDR1 is SGHAT, CDR2 FQNNGV, per germline. Trimming at V came to 4 bases and at J to 3 bases, leaving 9 bases not matched to a gene. The CDR3 bases are TGTGCCAGCAGCTCAATACAGGGGACCCTCTACGAGCAGTACTTC. It is translated as CASSSIQGTLYEQYF.

The V call is TRBV2, the J call TRBJ2-2; D perhaps matches TRBD2 (5 bases). Per the germline V gene, CDR1 is SNHLY and CDR2 is FYNNEI. This CDR3 has 11 residues. The V gene lost 7 bases and the J gene lost 10 bases, with 10 bases spanning the gap. CDR3 residues: CASTRRSELFF. In nucleotides, the CDR3 is TGTGCCAGCACCAGGAGGTCGGAGCTGTTTTTT.

The chain couples TRBV5-6 to TRBJ2-7, with 10 bases lining up with TRBD2. The CDR3 runs 15 residues. Germline CDR1 reads SGHDT; CDR2 reads YYEEEE. The V segment lost 1 base and the J segment 3 bases; nucleotides outside the gene matches: 4. CDR3 coding DNA: TGTGCCAGCAGCTTGCTGTTAGCGGGAGGCTACGAGCAGTACTTC. It specifies CASSLLLAGGYEQYF.

This clone was counted a few times. The CDR3 sequence is CASSPGAGGGYGYTF. The DNA for the CDR3 is TGTGCCAGCTCACCAGGGGCAGGGGGCGGCTATGGCTACACCTTC. The chain has TRBV18 and TRBJ1-2, with 8 bases aligning to TRBD1. The CDR3 consists of 15 residues. J lost 4 bases, V lost 2 bases, and 6 bases had no gene match. Germline V CDR1 and CDR2: KGHSH, LQKENI. Full variable domain (missing parts from reference TRBV18 and TRBJ1-2): NAGVMQNPRHLVRRRGQEARLRCSPMKGHSHVYWYRQLPEEGLKFMVYLQKENIIDESGMPKERFSAEFPKEGPSILRIQQVVRGDSAAYFCASSPGAGGGYGYTFGSGTRLTVV.

This chain uses TRBV19 with TRBJ1-5; the match to TRBD1 covers 7 bases. The germline gives CDR1 LNHDA, CDR2 SQIVND (reference sequence). V lost 9 bases to trimming and J lost 0 bases; unmatched junction nucleotides: 2. CDR3 length: 13 residues. CDR3 DNA: TGTGCCAGAAGGGGGCATAGCAATCAGCCCCAGCATTTT. It specifies CARRGHSNQPQHF.

The chain joins TRBV6-2 or TRBV6-3 to TRBJ2-1; unclear D gene. Trimming removed 8 bases at V and 2 bases at J, with 16 bases between. CDR1 and CDR2 from the germline V gene are MNHEY and SVGEGT. The length of the CDR3 is 15 residues. The CDR3 DNA is TGTGCCAGCGGCCATGGCAGGCAACCCTACAATGAGCAGTTCTTC. Translating gives CASGHGRQPYNEQFF.

V gene TRBV19 combines with J gene TRBJ1-1; no firm D call. Germline assignment: CDR1 LNHDA and CDR2 SQIVND (reference sequence). The CDR3 sequence is 13 residues long. The V end was cut by 2 bases, the J end by 3 bases, with 7 bases between. CDR3 sequence (DNA): TGTGCCAGTAGTATAAAGCGGGACACTGAAGCTTTCTTT. Translating gives CASSIKRDTEAFF.

This chain connects TRBV24-1 to TRBJ1-2; 8 positions match TRBD1. V dropped 4 bases and J dropped 8; count of bases not matched to a gene: 11. CDR1 and CDR2 from the germline V gene are KGHDR and SFDVKD. The CDR3 covers 15 residues. CDR3 in amino acids: CATSEPYDRGDGYTF. The CDR3 DNA sequence: TGTGCCACCAGTGAGCCCTATGACAGGGGCGACGGCTACACCTTC.

The CDR3 is CASSLARREQYF. Here the CDR3 DNA reads TGTGCCAGCAGTTTAGCGCGGCGGGAGCAGTACTTC. The V call is TRBV12-3 or TRBV12-4, the J call TRBJ2-7; D is ambiguous. The CDR3 loop spans 12 amino acids. V lost 0 bases, J lost 7 bases, and 7 bases lay in between.

V and J are TRBV19 and TRBJ1-5; 7 bases map to TRBD1. CDR1 and CDR2 (germline): LNHDA, SQIVND (reference sequence). CDR3 length: 16 residues. Unmatched junction bases numbered 9, after V lost 4 bases and J lost 3 bases. The CDR3: CASSTLRQGPNQPQHF. In DNA, the CDR3 is TGTGCCAGTAGTACCCTTAGACAGGGTCCCAATCAGCCCCAGCATTTT.

This chain connects TRBV6-2 or TRBV6-3 to TRBJ1-4; TRBD1 is a possible D gene (6 bases). V was cut by 2 bases and J by 7 bases, with 14 bases left in between. Germline V gene lookup returns CDR1 MNHEY and CDR2 SVGEGT. The CDR3 has 15 residues. CDR3 sequence: CASSYGLQGPEKLFF. The CDR3 DNA reads TGTGCCAGCAGTTACGGTTTGCAGGGGCCTGAAAAACTGTTTTTT.

This chain connects TRBV29-1 to TRBJ2-1; possibly TRBD2 for D (5 bases). The CDR3 totals 15 residues. Germline V lookup: CDR1 SQVTM, CDR2 ANQGSEA. V dropped 0 bases and J dropped 4 bases, with 13 bases sitting between them. The CDR3 region is CSVEDRTAVYNEQFF. In DNA, the CDR3 is TGCAGCGTTGAAGATCGGACTGCGGTTTACAATGAGCAGTTCTTC.

V and J are TRBV19 and TRBJ2-2; D gene unclear. The germline V gene encodes CDR1 LNHDA and CDR2 SQIVND (reference sequence). The CDR3 contains 13 residues. V lost 5 bases and J lost 1, with 5 bases in between. CDR3 region: CASSVLNTGELFF. For the CDR3, the DNA is TGTGCCAGTAGTGTCCTGAACACCGGGGAGCTGTTTTTT. Full variable domain (remainder filled in from reference TRBV19 and TRBJ2-2): DGGITQSPKYLFRKEGQNVTLSCEQNLNHDAMYWYRQDPGQGLRLIYYSQIVNDFQKGDIAEGYSVSREKKESFPLTVTSAQKNPTAFYLCASSVLNTGELFFGEGSRLTVL.